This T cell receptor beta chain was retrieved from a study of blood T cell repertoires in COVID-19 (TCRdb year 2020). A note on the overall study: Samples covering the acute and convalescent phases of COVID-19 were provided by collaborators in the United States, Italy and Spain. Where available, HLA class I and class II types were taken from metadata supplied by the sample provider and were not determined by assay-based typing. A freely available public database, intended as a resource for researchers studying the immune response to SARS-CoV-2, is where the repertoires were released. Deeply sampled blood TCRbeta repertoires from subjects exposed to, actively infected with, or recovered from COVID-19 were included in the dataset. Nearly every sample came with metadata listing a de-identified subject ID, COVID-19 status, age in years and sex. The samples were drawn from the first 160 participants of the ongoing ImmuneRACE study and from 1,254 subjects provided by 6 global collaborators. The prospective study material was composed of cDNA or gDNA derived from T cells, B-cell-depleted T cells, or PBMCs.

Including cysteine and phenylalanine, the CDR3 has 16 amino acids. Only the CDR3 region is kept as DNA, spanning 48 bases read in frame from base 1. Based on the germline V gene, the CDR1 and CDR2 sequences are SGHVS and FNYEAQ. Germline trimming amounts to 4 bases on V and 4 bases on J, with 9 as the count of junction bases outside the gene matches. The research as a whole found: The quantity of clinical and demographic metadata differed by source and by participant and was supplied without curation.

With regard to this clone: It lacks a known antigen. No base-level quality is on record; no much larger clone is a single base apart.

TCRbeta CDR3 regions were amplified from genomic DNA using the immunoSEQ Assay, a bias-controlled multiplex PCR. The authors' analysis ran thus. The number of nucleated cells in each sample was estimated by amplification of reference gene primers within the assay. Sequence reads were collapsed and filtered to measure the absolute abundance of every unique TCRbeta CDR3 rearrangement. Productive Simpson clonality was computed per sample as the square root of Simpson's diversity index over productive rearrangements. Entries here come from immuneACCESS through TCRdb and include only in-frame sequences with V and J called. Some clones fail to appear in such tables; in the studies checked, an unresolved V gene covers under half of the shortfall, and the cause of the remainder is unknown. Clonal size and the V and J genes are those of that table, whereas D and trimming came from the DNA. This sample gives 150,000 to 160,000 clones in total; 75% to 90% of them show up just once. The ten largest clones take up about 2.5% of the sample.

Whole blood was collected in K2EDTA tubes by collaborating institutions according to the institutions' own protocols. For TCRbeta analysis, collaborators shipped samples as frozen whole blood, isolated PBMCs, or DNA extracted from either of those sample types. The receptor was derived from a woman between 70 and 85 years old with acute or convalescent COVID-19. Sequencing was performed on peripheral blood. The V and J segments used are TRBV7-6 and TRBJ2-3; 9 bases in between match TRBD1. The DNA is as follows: TGTGCCAGCAGCTCCCCCAGGACAGGGGATCCAGATACGCAGTATTTT. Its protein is CASSSPRTGDPDTQYF.